Listed below are T cell receptor beta chains from one sample, sequenced in a study of CXCR3-negative and CXCR3-positive naive CD8 T cells. Using the 5' RACE reads, TCRdb records one entry per CDR3 protein without DNA. Its listing shows approximately 60,000 distinct CDR3 sequences. Sequenced: memory CD8+ T cells from blood. These receptors came from a human donor in good health. Some clones in this sample may be carry-over from other donors' samples. The CDR3 runs from the conserved cysteine through the conserved F or W.

CDR3aa,j_gene,v_gene
CASSDDTLSNQPQHF,TRBJ1-5,TRBV7-9
CASSFGTYNEQFF,TRBJ2-1,TRBV11-2
CASGSGGENIQYF,TRBJ2-4,TRBV12-5
CASSLQALTVVSQETQYF,TRBJ2-5,TRBV7-2
CASSDGPGLAGVEQYF,TRBJ2-7,TRBV2
CSVQSGPDTQYF,TRBJ2-3,TRBV29-1
CASSSDDGGGELFF,TRBJ2-2,TRBV28
CASSLDQETQYF,TRBJ2-5,TRBV5-1
CASRPRGSQSNEKLFF,TRBJ1-4,TRBV7-9
CASSRETDTQYF,TRBJ2-3,TRBV14
CASSLSPRFYNEQFF,TRBJ2-1,TRBV7-3
CASSPTSGSSDTQYF,TRBJ2-3,TRBV6-4
CASSLDLSAEAFF,TRBJ1-1,TRBV3-1
CPRGERESSYEQYF,TRBJ2-7,TRBV28
CASSHALAEPNEQFF,TRBJ2-1,TRBV4-2
CASSIDLWGLEAFF,TRBJ1-1,TRBV19
CASSFPGPGSSGANVLTF,TRBJ2-6,TRBV7-6
CSAQTGIDEKLFF,TRBJ1-4,TRBV20-1
CATSDPAGGPYNEQFF,TRBJ2-1,TRBV24-1
CASSMRVYNEQFF,TRBJ2-1,TRBV19
CSAAFRDTEAFF,TRBJ1-1,TRBV20-1
CASTRSGQFYEQYF,TRBJ2-7,TRBV12-3/TRBV12-4
CASSQGTTSTDTQYF,TRBJ2-3,TRBV7-2
CASSFIGDEQYF,TRBJ2-7,TRBV12-3/TRBV12-4
CASSLSQTGLSSGANVLTF,TRBJ2-6,TRBV7-9
CASSLGVGGNTGELFF,TRBJ2-2,TRBV7-7
CSVGSGEVTEAFF,TRBJ1-1,TRBV29-1
CASSLGGGTENFFTEAFF,TRBJ1-1,TRBV7-8